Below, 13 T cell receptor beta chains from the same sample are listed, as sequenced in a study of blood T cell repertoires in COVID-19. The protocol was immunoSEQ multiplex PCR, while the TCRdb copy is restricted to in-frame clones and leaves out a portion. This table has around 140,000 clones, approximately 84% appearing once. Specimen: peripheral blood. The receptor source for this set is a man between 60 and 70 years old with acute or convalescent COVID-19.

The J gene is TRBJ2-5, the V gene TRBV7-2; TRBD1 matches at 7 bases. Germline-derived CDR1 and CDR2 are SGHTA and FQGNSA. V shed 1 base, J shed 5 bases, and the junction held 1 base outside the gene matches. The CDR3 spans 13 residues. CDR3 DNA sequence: TGTGCCAGCAGCTTAGTACAGGGGGAGACCCAGTACTTC. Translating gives CASSLVQGETQYF.

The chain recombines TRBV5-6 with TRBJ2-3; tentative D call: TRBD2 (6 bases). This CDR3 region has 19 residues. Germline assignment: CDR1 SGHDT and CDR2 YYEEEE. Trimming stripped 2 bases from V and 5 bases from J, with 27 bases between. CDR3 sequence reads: CASSLGALAGGHSQDTQYF. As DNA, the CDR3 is TGTGCCAGCAGCTTAGGAGCGCTAGCAGGAGGGCATTCACAAGATACGCAGTATTTT. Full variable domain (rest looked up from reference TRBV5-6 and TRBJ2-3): DAGVTQSPTHLIKTRGQQVTLRCSPKSGHDTVSWYQQALGQGPQFIFQYYEEEERQRGNFPDRFSGHQFPNYSSELNVNALLLGDSALYLCASSLGALAGGHSQDTQYFGPGTRLTVL.

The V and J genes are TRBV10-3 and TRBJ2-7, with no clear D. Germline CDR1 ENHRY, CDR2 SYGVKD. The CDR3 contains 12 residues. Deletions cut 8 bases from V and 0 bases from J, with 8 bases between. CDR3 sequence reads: CAIGVSSYEQYF. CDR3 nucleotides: TGTGCCATCGGAGTTAGCTCCTACGAGCAGTACTTC.

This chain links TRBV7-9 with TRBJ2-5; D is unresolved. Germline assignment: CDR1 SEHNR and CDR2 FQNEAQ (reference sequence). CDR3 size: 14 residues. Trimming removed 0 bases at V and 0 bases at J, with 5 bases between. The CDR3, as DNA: TGTGCCAGCAGCTTAGCGAACTACCAAGAGACCCAGTACTTC. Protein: CASSLANYQETQYF.

The CDR3 region is CAISEGTSGRYEQYF. The CDR3 DNA is TGTGCCATCAGTGAGGGGACTAGCGGACGATACGAGCAGTACTTC. V gene TRBV10-3 combines with J gene TRBJ2-7, with TRBD2 identical over 11 bases. After removal of 2 bases from V and 4 bases from J, the junction contained 4 bases not matched to a gene. CDR3 length: 15 amino acids. Germline loops: CDR1 ENHRY, CDR2 SYGVKD.

The CDR3: CASSEGTGKETQYF. As DNA, the CDR3 is TGTGCCAGCAGTGAGGGGACTGGTAAAGAGACCCAGTACTTC. The chain couples TRBV6-1 to TRBJ2-5, with D maybe TRBD2 (6 bases). The germline V and J ends were trimmed by 3 bases and 3 bases, with 11 bases remaining between them. Germline CDR1 reads MNHNS; CDR2 reads SASEGT. This CDR3 has 14 amino acids.

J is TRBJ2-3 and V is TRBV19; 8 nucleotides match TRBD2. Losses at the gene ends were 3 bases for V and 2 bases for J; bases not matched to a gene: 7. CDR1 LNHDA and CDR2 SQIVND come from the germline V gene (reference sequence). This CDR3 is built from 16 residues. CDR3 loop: CASSIRAGAITDTQYF. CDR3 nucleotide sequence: TGTGCCAGTAGTATTCGAGCGGGAGCAATCACAGATACGCAGTATTTT.

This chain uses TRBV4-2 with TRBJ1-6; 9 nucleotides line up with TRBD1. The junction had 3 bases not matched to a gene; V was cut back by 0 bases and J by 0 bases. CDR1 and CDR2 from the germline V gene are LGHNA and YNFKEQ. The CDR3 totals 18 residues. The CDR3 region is CASSQDQTGGSYNSPLHF. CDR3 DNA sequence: TGTGCCAGCAGCCAAGACCAGACAGGGGGCTCCTATAATTCACCCCTCCACTTT.

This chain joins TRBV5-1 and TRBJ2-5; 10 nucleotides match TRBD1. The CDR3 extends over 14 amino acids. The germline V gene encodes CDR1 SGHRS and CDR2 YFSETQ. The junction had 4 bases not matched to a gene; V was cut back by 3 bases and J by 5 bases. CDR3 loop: CASSSGTGEETQYF. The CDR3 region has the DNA TGCGCCAGCAGCTCCGGGACAGGGGAGGAGACCCAGTACTTC.

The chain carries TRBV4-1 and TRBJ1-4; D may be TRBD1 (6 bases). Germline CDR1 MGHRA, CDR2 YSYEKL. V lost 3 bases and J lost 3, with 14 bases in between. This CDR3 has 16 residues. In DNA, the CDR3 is TGCGCCAGCAGCCAGGGGACACTTCCTTCTAATGAAAAACTGTTTTTT. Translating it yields CASSQGTLPSNEKLFF.

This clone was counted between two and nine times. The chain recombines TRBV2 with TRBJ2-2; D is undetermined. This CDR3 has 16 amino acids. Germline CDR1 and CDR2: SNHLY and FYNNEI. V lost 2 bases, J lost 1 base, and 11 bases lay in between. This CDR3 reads CASSEIVGGNTGELFF. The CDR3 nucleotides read TGTGCCAGCAGTGAAATAGTAGGCGGGAACACCGGGGAGCTGTTTTTT.

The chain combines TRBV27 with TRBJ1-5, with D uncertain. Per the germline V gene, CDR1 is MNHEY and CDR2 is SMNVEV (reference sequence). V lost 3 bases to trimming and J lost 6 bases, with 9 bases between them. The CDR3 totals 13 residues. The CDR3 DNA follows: TGTGCCAGCAGTTTTTCCCGGGGTCAGCCCCAGCATTTT. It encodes CASSFSRGQPQHF.

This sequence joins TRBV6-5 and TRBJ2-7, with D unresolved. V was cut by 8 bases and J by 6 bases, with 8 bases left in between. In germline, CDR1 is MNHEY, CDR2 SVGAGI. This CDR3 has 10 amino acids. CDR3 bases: TGTGCCAGCCGCCACTTCGAGCAGTACTTC. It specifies CASRHFEQYF.